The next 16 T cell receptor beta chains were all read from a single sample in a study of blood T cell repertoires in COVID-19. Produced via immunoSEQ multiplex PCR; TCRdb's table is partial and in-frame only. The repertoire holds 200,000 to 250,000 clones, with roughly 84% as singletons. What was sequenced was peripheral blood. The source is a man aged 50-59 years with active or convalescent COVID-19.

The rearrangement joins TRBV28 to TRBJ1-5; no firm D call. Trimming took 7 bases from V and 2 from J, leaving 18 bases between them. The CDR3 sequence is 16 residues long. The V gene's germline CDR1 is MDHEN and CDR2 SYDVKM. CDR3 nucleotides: TGTGCCAGCACCTCGAGCTTGACCCGGGGCAATCAGCCCCAGCATTTT. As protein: CASTSSLTRGNQPQHF.

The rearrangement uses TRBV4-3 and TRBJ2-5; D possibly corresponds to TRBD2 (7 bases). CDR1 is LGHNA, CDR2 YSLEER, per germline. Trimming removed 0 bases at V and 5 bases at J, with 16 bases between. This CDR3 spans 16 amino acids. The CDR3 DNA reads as TGCGCCAGCAGCCAAGATGCCTGGGGGGGCGCCGAGACCCAGTACTTC. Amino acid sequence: CASSQDAWGGAETQYF.

The CDR3 here is CASSPGGQENEQYV. The CDR3 coding sequence is TGTGCCAGCAGCCCCGGGGGACAGGAAAACGAGCAGTACGTC. The chain has TRBV6-2 or TRBV6-3 and TRBJ2-7, with 8 nucleotides matching TRBD1. This CDR3 spans 14 amino acids. CDR1 and CDR2 (germline): MNHEY, SVGEGT. V was pared by 6 bases and J by 5 bases, with 9 bases of the junction left unmatched.

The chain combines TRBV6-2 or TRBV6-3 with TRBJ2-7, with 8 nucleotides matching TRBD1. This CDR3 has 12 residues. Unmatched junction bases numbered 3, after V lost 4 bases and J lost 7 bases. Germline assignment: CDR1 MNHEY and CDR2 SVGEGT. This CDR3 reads CASSLGTGEQYF. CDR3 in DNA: TGTGCCAGCAGTTTAGGGACAGGAGAGCAGTACTTC.

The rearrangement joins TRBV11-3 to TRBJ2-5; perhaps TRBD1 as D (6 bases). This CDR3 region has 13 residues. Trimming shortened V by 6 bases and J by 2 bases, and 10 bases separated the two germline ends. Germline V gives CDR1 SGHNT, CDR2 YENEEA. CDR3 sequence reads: CASRATGQETQYF. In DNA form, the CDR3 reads TGTGCCAGCAGGGCGACAGGTCAAGAGACCCAGTACTTC.

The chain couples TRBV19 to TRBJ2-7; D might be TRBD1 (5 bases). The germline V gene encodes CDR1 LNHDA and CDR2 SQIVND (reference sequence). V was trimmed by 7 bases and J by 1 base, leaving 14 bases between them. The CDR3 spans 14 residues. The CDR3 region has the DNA TGTGCCAGTAACCCCAGGGCAGGATCCTACGAGCAGTACTTC. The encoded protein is CASNPRAGSYEQYF.

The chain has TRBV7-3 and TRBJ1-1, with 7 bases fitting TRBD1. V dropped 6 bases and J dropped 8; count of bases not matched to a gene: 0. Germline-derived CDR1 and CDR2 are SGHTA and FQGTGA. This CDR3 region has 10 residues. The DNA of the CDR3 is TGTGCCAGCAGGGGACAGGAAGCTTTCTTT. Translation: CASRGQEAFF.

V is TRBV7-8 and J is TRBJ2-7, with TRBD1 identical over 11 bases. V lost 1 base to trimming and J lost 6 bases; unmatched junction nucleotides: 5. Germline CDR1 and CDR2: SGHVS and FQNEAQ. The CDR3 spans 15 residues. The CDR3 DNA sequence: TGTGCCAGCAGCTTAGACGGGACAGGGGGGGGCGAGCAGTACTTC. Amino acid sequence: CASSLDGTGGGEQYF.

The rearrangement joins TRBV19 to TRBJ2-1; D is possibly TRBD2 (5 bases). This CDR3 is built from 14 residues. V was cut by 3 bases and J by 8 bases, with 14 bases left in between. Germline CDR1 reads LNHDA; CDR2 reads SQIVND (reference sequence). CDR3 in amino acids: CASSIWTSGHEQFF. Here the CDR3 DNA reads TGTGCCAGTAGTATTTGGACTTCTGGCCATGAGCAGTTCTTC.

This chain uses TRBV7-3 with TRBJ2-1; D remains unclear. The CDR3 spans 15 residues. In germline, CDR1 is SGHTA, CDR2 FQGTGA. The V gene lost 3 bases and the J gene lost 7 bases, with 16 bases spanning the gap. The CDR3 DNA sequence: TGTGCCAGCAGCTTGCGCGCGACCACGGGTAATGAGCAGTTCTTC. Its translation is CASSLRATTGNEQFF.

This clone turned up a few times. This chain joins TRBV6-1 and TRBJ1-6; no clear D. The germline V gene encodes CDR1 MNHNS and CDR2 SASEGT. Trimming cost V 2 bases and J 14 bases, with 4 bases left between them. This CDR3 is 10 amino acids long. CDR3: CASSEYTLHF. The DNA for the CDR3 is TGTGCCAGCAGTGAATATACCCTCCACTTT.

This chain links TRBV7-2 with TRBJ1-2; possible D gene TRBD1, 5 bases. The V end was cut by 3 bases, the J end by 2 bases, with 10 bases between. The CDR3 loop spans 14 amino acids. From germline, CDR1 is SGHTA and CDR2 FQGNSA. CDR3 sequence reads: CASSFVSGNYGYTF. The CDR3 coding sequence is TGTGCCAGCAGCTTTGTATCAGGGAACTATGGCTACACCTTC.

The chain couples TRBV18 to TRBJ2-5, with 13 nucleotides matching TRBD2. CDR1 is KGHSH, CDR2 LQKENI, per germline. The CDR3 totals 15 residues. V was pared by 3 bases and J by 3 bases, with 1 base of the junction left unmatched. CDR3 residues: CASSPGTSGEETQYF. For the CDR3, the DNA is TGTGCCAGCTCACCGGGGACTAGCGGGGAAGAGACCCAGTACTTC.

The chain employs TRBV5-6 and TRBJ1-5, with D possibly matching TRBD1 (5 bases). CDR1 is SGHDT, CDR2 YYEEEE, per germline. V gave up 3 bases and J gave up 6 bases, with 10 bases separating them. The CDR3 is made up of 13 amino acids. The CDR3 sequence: CASSSGGGQPQHF. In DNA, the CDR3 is TGTGCCAGCAGCTCTGGGGGAGGTCAGCCCCAGCATTTT.

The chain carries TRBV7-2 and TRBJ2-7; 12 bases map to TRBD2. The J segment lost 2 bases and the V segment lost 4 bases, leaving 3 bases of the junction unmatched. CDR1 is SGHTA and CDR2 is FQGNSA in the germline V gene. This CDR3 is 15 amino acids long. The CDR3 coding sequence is TGTGCCAGCAGCTCGACTAGCGGGGGCGCCTACGAGCAGTACGTC. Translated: CASSSTSGGAYEQYV.

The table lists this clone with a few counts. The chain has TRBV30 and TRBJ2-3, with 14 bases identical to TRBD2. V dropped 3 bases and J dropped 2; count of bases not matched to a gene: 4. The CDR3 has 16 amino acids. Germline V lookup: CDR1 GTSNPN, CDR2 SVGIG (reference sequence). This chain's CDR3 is CAWSWTSGRHTDTQYF. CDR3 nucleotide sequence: TGTGCCTGGAGCTGGACTAGCGGGAGGCACACAGATACGCAGTATTTT.